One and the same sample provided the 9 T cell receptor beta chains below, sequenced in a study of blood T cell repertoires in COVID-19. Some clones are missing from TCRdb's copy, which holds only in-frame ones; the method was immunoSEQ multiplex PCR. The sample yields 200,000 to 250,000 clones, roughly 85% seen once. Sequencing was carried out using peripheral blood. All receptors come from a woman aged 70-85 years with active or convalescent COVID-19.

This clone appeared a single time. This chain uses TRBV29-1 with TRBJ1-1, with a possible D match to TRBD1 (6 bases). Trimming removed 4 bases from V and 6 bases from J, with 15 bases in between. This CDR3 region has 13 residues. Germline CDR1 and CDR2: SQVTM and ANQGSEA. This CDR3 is CSVAQQGNAEAFF. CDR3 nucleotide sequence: TGCAGCGTTGCCCAACAGGGTAACGCTGAAGCTTTCTTT.

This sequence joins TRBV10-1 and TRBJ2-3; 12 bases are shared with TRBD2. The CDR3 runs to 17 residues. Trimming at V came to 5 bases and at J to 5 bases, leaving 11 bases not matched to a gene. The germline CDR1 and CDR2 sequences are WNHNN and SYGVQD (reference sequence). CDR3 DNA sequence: TGCGCCAGCAGTCCCCCCGTACTAGCGGGAGGAATAGATACGCAGTATTTT. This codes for CASSPPVLAGGIDTQYF.

For the CDR3, the DNA is TGCGCCAGCAGCGAACAGGGTGCCGGGTTGGGACAGCCCCAGCATTTT. It encodes CASSEQGAGLGQPQHF. V and J are TRBV5-1 and TRBJ1-5; D is possibly TRBD1 (6 bases). Germline CDR1 and CDR2: SGHRS and YFSETQ. The CDR3 covers 16 residues. Between the trimmed V and J ends, which lost 4 bases and 7 bases, there was a span of 21 bases. Variable domain in full (rest from reference TRBV5-1 and TRBJ1-5): KAGVTQTPRYLIKTRGQQVTLSCSPISGHRSVSWYQQTPGQGLQFLFEYFSETQRNKGNFPGRFSGRQFSNSRSEMNVSTLELGDSALYLCASSEQGAGLGQPQHFGDGTRLSIL.

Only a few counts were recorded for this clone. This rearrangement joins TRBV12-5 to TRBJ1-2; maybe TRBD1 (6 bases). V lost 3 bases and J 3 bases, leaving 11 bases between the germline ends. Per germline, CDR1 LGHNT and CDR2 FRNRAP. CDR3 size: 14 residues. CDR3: CASGLRTEHYGYTF. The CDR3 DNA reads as TGTGCTAGTGGTTTAAGGACAGAGCACTATGGCTACACCTTC.

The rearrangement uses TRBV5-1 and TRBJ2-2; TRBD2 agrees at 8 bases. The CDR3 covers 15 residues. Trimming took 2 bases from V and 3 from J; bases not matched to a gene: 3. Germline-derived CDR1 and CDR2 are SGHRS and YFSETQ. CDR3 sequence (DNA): TGCGCCAGCAGCTTCGTAGCGGGACACACCGGGGAGCTGTTTTTT. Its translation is CASSFVAGHTGELFF.

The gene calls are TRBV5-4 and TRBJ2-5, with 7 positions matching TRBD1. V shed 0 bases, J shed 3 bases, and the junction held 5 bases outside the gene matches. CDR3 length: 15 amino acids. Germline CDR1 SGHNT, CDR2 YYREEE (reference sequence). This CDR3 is CASSLGGTVEETQYF. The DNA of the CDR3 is TGTGCCAGCAGCTTGGGGGGGACAGTCGAAGAGACCCAGTACTTC.

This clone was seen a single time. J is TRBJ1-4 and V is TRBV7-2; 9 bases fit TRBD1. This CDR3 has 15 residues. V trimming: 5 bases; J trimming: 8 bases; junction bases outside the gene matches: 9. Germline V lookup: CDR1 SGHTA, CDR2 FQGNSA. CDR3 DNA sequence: TGTGCCAGCAGCCCACTGACAGGGGGGCGGGAAAAACTGTTTTTT. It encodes CASSPLTGGREKLFF.

The CDR3 DNA follows: TGTGCCAGCAGCAAAAGAGGGACGGGACAGGGTATAGATACGCAGTATTTT. Its protein is CASSKRGTGQGIDTQYF. The chain is built from TRBV21-1 and TRBJ2-3; the listed D gene, TRBD1, was not tested against the DNA. TRBV21-1 is shown as a pseudogene. This CDR3 is built from 17 residues.

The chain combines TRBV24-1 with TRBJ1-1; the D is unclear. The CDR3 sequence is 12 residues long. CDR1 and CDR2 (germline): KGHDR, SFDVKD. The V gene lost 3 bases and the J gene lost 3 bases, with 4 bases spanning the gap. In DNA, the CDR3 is TGTGCCACCAGTGATACGGACACTGAAGCTTTCTTT. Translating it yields CATSDTDTEAFF.